This record concerns one TCR beta chain sequence. The antigen remains undetermined. The run depth of the assay was deep. As processed by the authors: Filtering differed for immunoSEQ, which gave only junction sequences without quality scores. Here immunoSEQ multiplex PCR was the method, and the copy in TCRdb shows in-frame clones only, minus some. That table gives V, J and clone size, and the DNA gave D and trimming. The sample has hundreds of thousands of clones, around 77% seen once. This specimen belongs to a study of shared clonotypes between healthy human individuals. Study-wide points: Sampling used blood alone; tissue repertoires probably differ.

CDR1 and CDR2 (germline): SGHNT, YYREEE (reference sequence). V was pared by 0 bases and J by 6 bases, with 5 bases of the junction left unmatched. This CDR3 comprises 17 residues. The chain carries TRBV5-4 and TRBJ2-2; 13 bases are a match to TRBD2. Sequencing was performed on PBMCs. This TCR derives from a woman in her 40s in good health. Some clones in this sample may be carry-over from other donors' samples. The CDR3 nucleotides are TGTGCCAGCAGCTTGGCACTAGCGGGAGGGGCAGCCGGGGAGCTGTTTTTT. Translated: CASSLALAGGAAGELFF.